These 32 T cell receptor beta chains came from one sample sequenced in a study of T cells in localized non-small cell lung cancer. Assay: immunoSEQ multiplex PCR; the TCRdb copy retains only in-frame clones and omits some. The sample carries more than 30,000 clones, around 90% recorded once. Sequencing was performed on peripheral blood mononuclear cells, taken before any cancer treatment. The receptors come from a woman aged 40 to 75 with stage III lung adenocarcinoma.

This clone was found a few times. The V call is TRBV6-4, the J call TRBJ2-3, with TRBD2 matching over 12 bases. Trimming at V came to 5 bases and at J to 2 bases, leaving 8 bases not matched to a gene. This CDR3 has 17 amino acids. Germline CDR1 and CDR2: MRHNA and SNTAGT. DNA for the CDR3: TGTGCCAGCAGTCCCGCGACTAGCGGGGGAGCCACAGATACGCAGTATTTT. It codes for CASSPATSGGATDTQYF.

The chain has TRBV2 and TRBJ1-6; D perhaps matches TRBD1 (6 bases). The CDR3 has 16 residues. The V and J ends lost 0 bases and 9 bases respectively, with 15 bases between them. In germline, CDR1 is SNHLY, CDR2 FYNNEI. The CDR3 nucleotides are TGTGCCAGCAGTGAAGCGGCAGGGGCGCAGGGTTCACCCCTCCACTTT. This encodes CASSEAAGAQGSPLHF. Complete variable domain (other parts from reference TRBV2 and TRBJ1-6): EPEVTQTPSHQVTQMGQEVILRCVPISNHLYFYWYRQILGQKVEFLVSFYNNEISEKSEIFDDQFSVERPDGSNFTLKIRSTKLEDSAMYFCASSEAAGAQGSPLHFGNGTRLTVT.

Remarks on this clone: The junction shows a germline mismatch at one end, possibly a read error. This rearrangement joins TRBV4-1 to TRBJ2-5; 7 nucleotides match TRBD1. CDR3 length equals 14 residues. The V gene's germline CDR1 is MGHRA and CDR2 YSYEKL. The CDR3 sequence is CASSQGQGQEAQYF. The CDR3 coding sequence is TGCGCCAGCAGCCAAGGACAGGGCCAAGAGGCCCAGTACTTC.

This clone occurred once. The V gene is TRBV7-2, the J gene TRBJ2-2, with TRBD1 as a possible D gene (5 bases). Germline CDR1 is SGHTA and CDR2 is FQGNSA. The CDR3 has 14 residues. With 4 bases removed from V and 4 bases from J, the gap between germline ends came to 10 bases. CDR3 nucleotide sequence: TGTGCCAGCAGCTACAGGACCGGCACCGGGGAGCTGTTTTTT. Translation gives CASSYRTGTGELFF.

V is TRBV6-5 and J is TRBJ2-3; 7 bases agree with TRBD2. V trimming: 2 bases; J trimming: 1 base; junction bases outside the gene matches: 3. From germline, CDR1 is MNHEY and CDR2 SVGAGI. This CDR3 contains 15 residues. Written as DNA, the CDR3 is TGTGCCAGCAGTTACGGGGGGGGAGGCACAGATACGCAGTATTTT. Translation gives CASSYGGGGTDTQYF.

The CDR3 bases are TGCGCCAGCAGCTTGACGGGAGCCGTGGATACCGGGGAGCTGTTTTTT. Its protein is CASSLTGAVDTGELFF. The chain has TRBV5-1 and TRBJ2-2; D possibly corresponds to TRBD2 (6 bases). Trimming stripped 1 base from V and 5 bases from J, with 15 bases between. CDR3 length: 16 residues. In germline, CDR1 is SGHRS, CDR2 YFSETQ.

The chain combines TRBV7-9 with TRBJ2-7; possibly TRBD1 for D (6 bases). V lost 0 bases, J lost 3 bases, and 9 bases lay in between. CDR3 length: 14 residues. Germline CDR1 is SEHNR and CDR2 is FQNEAQ (reference sequence). The CDR3 here is CASSLAGQYYEQYF. The CDR3 nucleotides read TGTGCCAGCAGCTTAGCAGGACAGTACTACGAGCAGTACTTC. The full variable domain, in which reference TRBV7-9 and TRBJ2-7 provide the parts outside the CDR3, is DTGVSQNPRHKITKRGQNVTFRCDPISEHNRLYWYRQTLGQGPEFLTYFQNEAQLEKSRLLSDRFSAERPKGSFSTLEIQRTEQGDSAMYLCASSLAGQYYEQYFGPGTRLTVT.

J is TRBJ2-5 and V is TRBV7-2; 7 bases agree with TRBD2. CDR1 is SGHTA, CDR2 FQGNSA, per germline. With 2 bases clipped from V and 3 bases from J, the junction kept 6 bases outside the gene matches. The CDR3 contains 15 residues. CDR3 in DNA: TGTGCCAGCAGCTTACAGAGCGGGGCAGAAGAGACCCAGTACTTC. Translating gives CASSLQSGAEETQYF.

The table lists this clone with a few counts. The chain has TRBV4-3 and TRBJ2-7; 8 bases map to TRBD1. J was trimmed by 3 bases and V by 3 bases; bases with no gene match: 1. The CDR3 covers 13 residues. Germline lookup yields CDR1 LGHNA and CDR2 YSLEER. This CDR3 is CASSQGTGYEQYF. As DNA, the CDR3 is TGCGCCAGCAGCCAGGGGACAGGCTACGAGCAGTACTTC.

The chain uses TRBV9 and TRBJ1-3; 7 positions match TRBD1. The V gene's germline CDR1 is SGDLS and CDR2 YYNGEE. V lost 5 bases and J lost 4; bases outside the gene matches: 9. This CDR3 is 15 amino acids long. As DNA, the CDR3 is TGTGCCAGCAGGGGATCAGGGGGGCCGGGAAACACCATATATTTT. It specifies CASRGSGGPGNTIYF. Complete variable domain (other parts from reference TRBV9 and TRBJ1-3): DSGVTQTPKHLITATGQRVTLRCSPRSGDLSVYWYQQSLDQGLQFLIQYYNGEERAKGNILERFSAQQFPDLHSELNLSSLELGDSALYFCASRGSGGPGNTIYFGEGSWLTVV.

This chain joins TRBV4-2 and TRBJ1-2; D may be TRBD1 (6 bases). Germline V lookup: CDR1 LGHNA, CDR2 YNFKEQ. The CDR3 consists of 16 residues. Trimming took off 4 bases at V and 6 bases at J, with 21 bases between the two ends. This CDR3 is CASSREKTRGGDGYTF. In DNA form, the CDR3 reads TGTGCCAGCAGCCGAGAAAAAACCCGGGGGGGCGATGGCTACACCTTC.

CDR3 sequence reads: CASSQGLAGGTDTQYF. In DNA, the CDR3 is TGTGCCAGCAGCCAGGGACTAGCGGGGGGCACAGATACGCAGTATTTT. The V gene is TRBV5-6, the J gene TRBJ2-3; 14 nucleotides align to TRBD2. The CDR3 spans 16 residues. Per the germline V gene, CDR1 is SGHDT and CDR2 is YYEEEE. J was trimmed by 1 base and V by 4 bases; bases with no gene match: 2.

This clone was counted once. The chain employs TRBV4-1 and TRBJ1-1; TRBD1 is a possible D gene (5 bases). Looked up from germline, CDR1 is MGHRA and CDR2 is YSYEKL. Trimming stripped 4 bases from V and 1 base from J, with 7 bases between. This CDR3 region has 13 residues. The CDR3 sequence: CASSRGTNTEAFF. The DNA of the CDR3 is TGCGCCAGCAGCCGAGGGACGAACACTGAAGCTTTCTTT.

This clone was observed a few times. CDR3 region: CASRQGTGNTIYF. In DNA, the CDR3 is TGTGCCAGCCGACAGGGGACCGGAAACACCATATATTTT. V usage is TRBV2 and J usage is TRBJ1-3; 8 bases map to TRBD1. The CDR3 covers 13 residues. Germline loops: CDR1 SNHLY, CDR2 FYNNEI. V lost 8 bases to trimming and J lost 4 bases; unmatched junction nucleotides: 4.

The chain joins TRBV5-4 to TRBJ2-3; D is undetermined. V lost 4 bases to trimming and J lost 4 bases, with 10 bases between them. The CDR3 consists of 13 residues. CDR1 is SGHNT, CDR2 YYREEE, per germline (reference sequence). As DNA, the CDR3 is TGTGCCAGCAGCCCTCCAAGTGCAGATACGCAGTATTTT. It encodes CASSPPSADTQYF.

V usage is TRBV28 and J usage is TRBJ2-5; the D gene is possibly TRBD1 (5 bases). Germline loops: CDR1 MDHEN, CDR2 SYDVKM. V was clipped by 7 bases and J by 0 bases, with 15 bases between them. The CDR3 contains 15 residues. The CDR3 nucleotides read TGTGCCAGCACCCTAGGGGCGGTTTACCAAGAGACCCAGTACTTC. Protein: CASTLGAVYQETQYF.

The V call is TRBV5-1, the J call TRBJ1-2; no clear D. The CDR3 sequence is 14 residues long. V was pared by 5 bases and J by 4 bases, with 15 bases between. Germline V gives CDR1 SGHRS, CDR2 YFSETQ. CDR3 sequence: CASSTGSSSYGYTF. The CDR3, as DNA: TGCGCCAGCAGTACTGGGTCCAGTAGCTATGGCTACACCTTC.

The chain combines TRBV30 with TRBJ2-3; 13 nucleotides line up with TRBD2. Looked up from germline, CDR1 is GTSNPN and CDR2 is SVGIG (reference sequence). The CDR3 runs 16 residues. V trimming: 4 bases; J trimming: 4 bases; junction bases outside the gene matches: 8. Written as DNA, the CDR3 is TGTGCCTGGAACCCACTAGCGGGGGGGTTAGCAGATACGCAGTATTTT. Protein product: CAWNPLAGGLADTQYF.

The V and J genes are TRBV4-3 and TRBJ2-5; D gene unclear. The CDR3 has 13 residues. CDR1 and CDR2 (germline): LGHNA, YSLEER. V was shortened by 1 base and J by 4 bases, with 7 bases between the two germline ends. The CDR3 protein is CASSQGPRETQYF. The CDR3 bases are TGCGCCAGCAGCCAAGGACCGAGAGAGACCCAGTACTTC.

This CDR3 reads CASSLSGSYEQYF. CDR3 bases: TGTGCCAGCAGCCTTAGCGGCTCCTACGAGCAGTACTTC. The chain carries TRBV9 and TRBJ2-7; a weak D match, TRBD2 (6 bases). V was clipped by 4 bases and J by 0 bases, with 8 bases between them. CDR1 SGDLS and CDR2 YYNGEE come from the germline V gene. There are 13 residues in the CDR3.

The chain uses TRBV18 and TRBJ2-7; 9 nucleotides match TRBD2. Germline lookup yields CDR1 KGHSH and CDR2 LQKENI. The ends lost 3 bases at V and 5 bases at J; junction bases unmatched: 5. The CDR3 length is 14 residues. The CDR3 DNA follows: TGTGCCAGCTCACCCCGACTAGCGGAGGACGAGCAGTACTTC. Encoded protein: CASSPRLAEDEQYF.

The chain recombines TRBV7-2 with TRBJ2-3; 16 nucleotides agree with TRBD2. Trimming removed 7 bases from V and 9 bases from J; junction bases left unmatched: 13. Germline CDR1 and CDR2: SGHTA and FQGNSA. The CDR3 runs 17 residues. The CDR3 DNA reads TGTGCCAGCACCGAATCCGGGACTAGCGGGAGGGCAGTCACGCAGTATTTT. Protein: CASTESGTSGRAVTQYF.

The V gene is TRBV10-3, the J gene TRBJ1-1, with no clear D. Trimming removed 1 base at V and 8 bases at J, with 11 bases between. The CDR3 spans 13 residues. In germline, CDR1 is ENHRY, CDR2 SYGVKD. The CDR3 region is CAISELRAEEAFF. The CDR3, as DNA: TGTGCCATCAGTGAGTTACGGGCGGAGGAAGCTTTCTTT.

This chain uses TRBV14 with TRBJ1-4, with D possibly TRBD1 on 6 matching bases. The CDR3 is made up of 13 amino acids. V lost 3 bases and J lost 14, with 16 bases in between. The germline V gene encodes CDR1 SGHDN and CDR2 FVKESK. In DNA form, the CDR3 reads TGTGCCAGCAGCCAGGAAGGGGGGAGGAACCTGTTTTTT. Its translation is CASSQEGGRNLFF.

The V call is TRBV15, the J call TRBJ1-4; no reliable D call. The germline gives CDR1 LNHNV, CDR2 YYDKDF (reference sequence). The CDR3 loop spans 13 amino acids. The V gene lost 0 bases and the J gene lost 10 bases, with 9 bases spanning the gap. CDR3 bases: TGTGCCACCAGCAGAGATAAGTGGGGAAAACTGTTTTTT. It encodes CATSRDKWGKLFF.

J is TRBJ2-5 and V is TRBV12-5, with 9 bases lining up with TRBD1. Germline V CDR1 and CDR2: LGHNT, FRNRAP. V shed 4 bases, J shed 1 base, and the junction held 10 bases outside the gene matches. The CDR3 spans 17 residues. As DNA, the CDR3 is TGTGCTAGTGGTTCACCTCCGGGACAGGGACTCCAAGAGACCCAGTACTTC. As protein: CASGSPPGQGLQETQYF.

This clone was detected a few times. In the same sample, other DNA sequences code for this CDR3. The CDR3 coding sequence is TGTGCCAGCAGTTTAAGGCAGTTGAACACTGAAGCTTTCTTT. It yields the protein CASSLRQLNTEAFF. The chain combines TRBV28 with TRBJ1-1; no firm D call. Trimming took off 2 bases at V and 0 bases at J, with 7 bases between the two ends. The germline V gene has CDR1 MDHEN and CDR2 SYDVKM. This CDR3 region has 14 residues.

The chain combines TRBV5-1 with TRBJ2-7, with 15 bases fitting TRBD2. From germline, CDR1 is SGHRS and CDR2 YFSETQ. The CDR3 spans 17 residues. After removal of 4 bases from V and 0 bases from J, the junction contained 5 bases not matched to a gene. CDR3 sequence reads: CASSKGLAGGLSYEQYF. The DNA for the CDR3 is TGCGCCAGCAGCAAGGGACTAGCGGGGGGCCTCTCCTACGAGCAGTACTTC. Full variable domain (remainder filled in from reference TRBV5-1 and TRBJ2-7): KAGVTQTPRYLIKTRGQQVTLSCSPISGHRSVSWYQQTPGQGLQFLFEYFSETQRNKGNFPGRFSGRQFSNSRSEMNVSTLELGDSALYLCASSKGLAGGLSYEQYFGPGTRLTVT.

V is TRBV5-1 and J is TRBJ1-2; no reliable D call. CDR1 is SGHRS, CDR2 YFSETQ, per germline. This CDR3 has 13 residues. V was trimmed by 0 bases and J by 8 bases, leaving 11 bases between them. The CDR3 region is CASSLVGRFGYTF. The CDR3 nucleotides are TGCGCCAGCAGCTTGGTGGGCAGGTTCGGCTACACCTTC.

Of note for this clone: A junction end diverges from the germline sequence, so it may reflect a read error. The genes are TRBV4-3 and TRBJ1-1; perhaps TRBD1 as D (5 bases). This CDR3 is built from 16 residues. Germline CDR1 and CDR2: LGHNA and YSLEER. The CDR3, as DNA: TGCGCCAGCAACCAAGTGGGGGAGGGGCAGAACACTGAAGCTTTCTTT. Its protein is CASNQVGEGQNTEAFF.

The CDR3 nucleotides are TGCGCCAGCAGCCAGACGCAGGGACTACGTGAGCAGTTCTTC. Its translation is CASSQTQGLREQFF. The chain uses TRBV5-1 and TRBJ2-1; 7 bases are a match to TRBD2. Germline-derived CDR1 and CDR2 are SGHRS and YFSETQ. J was trimmed by 9 bases and V by 4 bases; bases with no gene match: 10. The CDR3 has 14 residues.

The chain is built from TRBV7-7 and TRBJ1-4; no clear D. The germline gives CDR1 SSHAT, CDR2 FNYEAQ (reference sequence). The CDR3 has 16 amino acids. The germline V and J ends were trimmed by 5 bases and 3 bases, with 16 bases remaining between them. DNA of the CDR3: TGTGCCAGCAGCCCCGGATTGGGGAAAGCTAATGAAAAACTGTTTTTT. Translation gives CASSPGLGKANEKLFF.